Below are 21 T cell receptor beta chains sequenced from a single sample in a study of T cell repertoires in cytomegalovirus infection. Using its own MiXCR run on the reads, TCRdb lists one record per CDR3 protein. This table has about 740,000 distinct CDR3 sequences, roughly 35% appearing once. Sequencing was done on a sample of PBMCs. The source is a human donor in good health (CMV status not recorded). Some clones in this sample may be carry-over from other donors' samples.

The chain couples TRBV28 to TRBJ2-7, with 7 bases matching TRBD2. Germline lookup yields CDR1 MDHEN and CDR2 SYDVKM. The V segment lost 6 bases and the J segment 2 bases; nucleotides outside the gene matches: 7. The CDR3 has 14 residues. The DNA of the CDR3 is TGTGCCAGCAGCTGGGGCGGGAGTACCTACGAGCAGTACTTC. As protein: CASSWGGSTYEQYF. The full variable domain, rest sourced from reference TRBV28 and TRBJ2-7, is DVKVTQSSRYLVKRTGEKVFLECVQDMDHENMFWYRQDPGLGLRLIYFSYDVKMKEKGDIPEGYSVSREKKERFSLILESASTNQTSMYLCASSWGGSTYEQYFGPGTRLTVT.

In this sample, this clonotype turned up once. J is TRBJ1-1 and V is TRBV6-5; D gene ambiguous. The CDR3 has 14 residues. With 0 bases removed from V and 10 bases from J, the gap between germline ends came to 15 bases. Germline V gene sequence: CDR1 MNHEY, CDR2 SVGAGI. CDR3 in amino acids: CASSYSEVEVGAFF. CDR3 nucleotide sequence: TGTGCCAGCAGTTACTCGGAGGTGGAGGTCGGAGCTTTCTTT.

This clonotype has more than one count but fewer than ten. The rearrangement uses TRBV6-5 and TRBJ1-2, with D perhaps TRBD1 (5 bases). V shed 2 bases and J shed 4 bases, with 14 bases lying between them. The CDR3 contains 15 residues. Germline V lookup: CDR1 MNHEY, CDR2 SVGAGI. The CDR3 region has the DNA TGTGCCAGCAGTTACCGGCCAGGGAGGCCCTATGGCTACACCTTC. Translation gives CASSYRPGRPYGYTF.

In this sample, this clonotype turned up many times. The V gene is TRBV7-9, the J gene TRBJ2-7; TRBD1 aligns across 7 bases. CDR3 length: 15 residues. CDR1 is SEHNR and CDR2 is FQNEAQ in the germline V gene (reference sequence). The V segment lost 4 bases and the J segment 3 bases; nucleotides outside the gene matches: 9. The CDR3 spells CASSSSTGRFYEQYF. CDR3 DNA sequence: TGTGCCAGCAGCTCGTCGACAGGGAGATTCTACGAGCAGTACTTC. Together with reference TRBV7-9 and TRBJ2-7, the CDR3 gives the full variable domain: DTGVSQNPRHKITKRGQNVTFRCDPISEHNRLYWYRQTLGQGPEFLTYFQNEAQLEKSRLLSDRFSAERPKGSFSTLEIQRTEQGDSAMYLCASSSSTGRFYEQYFGPGTRLTVT.

The CDR3 is CASSLGAGGLANEQFF. The CDR3 bases are TGTGCCAGCAGCTTAGGAGCGGGAGGTTTAGCGAATGAGCAGTTCTTC. The chain uses TRBV7-6 and TRBJ2-1; 9 nucleotides align to TRBD2. V was pared by 1 base and J by 7 bases, with 8 bases of the junction left unmatched. In germline, CDR1 is SGHVS, CDR2 FNYEAQ. This CDR3 spans 16 amino acids.

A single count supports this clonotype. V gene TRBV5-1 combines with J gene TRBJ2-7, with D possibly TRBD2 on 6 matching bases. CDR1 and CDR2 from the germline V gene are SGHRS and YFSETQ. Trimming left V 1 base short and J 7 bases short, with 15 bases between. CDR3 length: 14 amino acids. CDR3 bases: TGCGCCAGCAGCTTGTCCGGGGGACCAGTGGAGCAGTACTTC. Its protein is CASSLSGGPVEQYF.

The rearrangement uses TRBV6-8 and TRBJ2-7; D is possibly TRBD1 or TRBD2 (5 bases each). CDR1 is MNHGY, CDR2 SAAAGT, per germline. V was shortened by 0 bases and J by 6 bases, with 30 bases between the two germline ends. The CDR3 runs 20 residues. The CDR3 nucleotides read TGTGCCAGCAGTTACTCCGCCCCCTTTCCGGGACGAAGTTTTTTCCTCGAGCAGTACTTC. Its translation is CASSYSAPFPGRSFFLEQYF.

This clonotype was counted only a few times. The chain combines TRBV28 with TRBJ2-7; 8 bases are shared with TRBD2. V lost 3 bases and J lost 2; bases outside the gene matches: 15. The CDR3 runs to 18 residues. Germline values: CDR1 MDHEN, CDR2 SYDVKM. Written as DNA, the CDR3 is TGTGCCAGCAGTTTTCCCCCGGAGGAAGCGGGAGTTACCTACGAGCAGTACTTC. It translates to CASSFPPEEAGVTYEQYF.

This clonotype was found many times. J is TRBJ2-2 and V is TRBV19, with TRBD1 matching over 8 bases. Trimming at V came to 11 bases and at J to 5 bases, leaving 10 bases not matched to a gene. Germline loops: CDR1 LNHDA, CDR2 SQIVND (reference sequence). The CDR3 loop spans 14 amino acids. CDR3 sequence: CASTGQAVTGELFF. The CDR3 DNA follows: TGTGCCTCGACGGGACAGGCCGTAACCGGGGAGCTGTTTTTT.

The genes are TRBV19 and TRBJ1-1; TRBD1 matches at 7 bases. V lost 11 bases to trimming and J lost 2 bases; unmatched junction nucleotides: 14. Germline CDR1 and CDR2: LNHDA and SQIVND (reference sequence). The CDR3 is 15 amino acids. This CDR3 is CARVGSGTVNTEAFF. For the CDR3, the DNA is TGTGCCCGAGTGGGGTCCGGGACAGTAAACACTGAAGCTTTCTTT.

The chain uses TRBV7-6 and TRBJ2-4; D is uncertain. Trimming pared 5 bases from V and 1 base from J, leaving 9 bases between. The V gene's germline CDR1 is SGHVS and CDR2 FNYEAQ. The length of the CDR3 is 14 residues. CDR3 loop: CASSRDRAKNIQYF. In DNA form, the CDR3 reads TGTGCCAGCAGCCGCGACCGGGCCAAAAACATTCAGTACTTC. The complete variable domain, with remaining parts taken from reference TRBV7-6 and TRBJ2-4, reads GAGVSQSPRYKVTKRGQDVALRCDPISGHVSLYWYRQALGQGPEFLTYFNYEAQQDKSGLPNDRFSAERPEGSISTLTIQRTEQRDSAMYRCASSRDRAKNIQYFGAGTRLSVL.

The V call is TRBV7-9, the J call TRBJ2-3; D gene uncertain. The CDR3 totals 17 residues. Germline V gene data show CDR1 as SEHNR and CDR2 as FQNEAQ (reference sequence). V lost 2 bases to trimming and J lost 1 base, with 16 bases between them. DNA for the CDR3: TGTGCCAGCAGCTTAACGCGCCCGGCTCGGGGCACAGATACGCAGTATTTT. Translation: CASSLTRPARGTDTQYF.

Here the CDR3 DNA reads TGTGCCAGCAGCGCCCGGGACAGGGGGCCCTATGGCTACACCTTC. Its translation is CASSARDRGPYGYTF. The chain joins TRBV7-9 to TRBJ1-2, with TRBD1 matching over 12 bases. CDR3 length: 15 amino acids. V shed 5 bases and J 4 bases; nucleotides not matched to a gene: 5. Germline V lookup: CDR1 SEHNR, CDR2 FQNEAQ (reference sequence). The whole variable domain, remainder taken from reference TRBV7-9 and TRBJ1-2, is DTGVSQNPRHKITKRGQNVTFRCDPISEHNRLYWYRQTLGQGPEFLTYFQNEAQLEKSRLLSDRFSAERPKGSFSTLEIQRTEQGDSAMYLCASSARDRGPYGYTFGSGTRLTVV.

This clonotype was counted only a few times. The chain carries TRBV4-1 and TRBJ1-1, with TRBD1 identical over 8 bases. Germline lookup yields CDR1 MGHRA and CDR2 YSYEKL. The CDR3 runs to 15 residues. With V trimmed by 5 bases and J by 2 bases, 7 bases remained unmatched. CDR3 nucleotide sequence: TGCGCCAGCAGCGTTCCGGGACAGGTAAACACTGAAGCTTTCTTT. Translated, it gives CASSVPGQVNTEAFF.

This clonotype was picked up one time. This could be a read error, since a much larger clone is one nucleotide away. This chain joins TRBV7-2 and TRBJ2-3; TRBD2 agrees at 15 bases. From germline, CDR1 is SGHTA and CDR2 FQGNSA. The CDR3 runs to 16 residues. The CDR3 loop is CASSRTSGRGTDTQSF. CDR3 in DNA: TGTGCCAGCAGCCGGACTAGCGGGAGGGGCACAGATACGCAGTCTTTT.

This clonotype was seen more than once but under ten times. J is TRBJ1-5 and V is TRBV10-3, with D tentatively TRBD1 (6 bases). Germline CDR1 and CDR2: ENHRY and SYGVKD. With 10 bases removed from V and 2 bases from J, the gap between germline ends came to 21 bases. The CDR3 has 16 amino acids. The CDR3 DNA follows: TGTGCCACCATAGGGGGGGACCGTGGCGGCAATCAGCCCCAGCATTTT. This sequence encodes CATIGGDRGGNQPQHF.

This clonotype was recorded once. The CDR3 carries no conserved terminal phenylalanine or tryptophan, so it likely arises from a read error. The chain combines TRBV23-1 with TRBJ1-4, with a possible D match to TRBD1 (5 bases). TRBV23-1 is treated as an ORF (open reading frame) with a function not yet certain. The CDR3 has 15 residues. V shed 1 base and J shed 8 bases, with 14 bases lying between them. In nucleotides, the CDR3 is TGCGCCAGCAGTCAATTTCGGGGCGCCGGAGAAAAACTGTTTATT. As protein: CASSQFRGAGEKLFI.

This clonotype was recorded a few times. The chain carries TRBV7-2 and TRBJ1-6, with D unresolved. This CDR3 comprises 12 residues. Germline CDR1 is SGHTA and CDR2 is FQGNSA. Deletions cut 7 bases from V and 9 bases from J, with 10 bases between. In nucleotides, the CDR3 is TGTGCCAGCACCCTATCTTTTTCACCCCTCCACTTT. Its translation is CASTLSFSPLHF.

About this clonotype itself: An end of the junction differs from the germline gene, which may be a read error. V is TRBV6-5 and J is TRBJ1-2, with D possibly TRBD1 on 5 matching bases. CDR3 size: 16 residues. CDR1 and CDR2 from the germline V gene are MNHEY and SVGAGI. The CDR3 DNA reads TGTGCCAGCAGTTACTCGGCGGGGGAGGCCAACTATGACTACACCTTC. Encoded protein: CASSYSAGEANYDYTF.

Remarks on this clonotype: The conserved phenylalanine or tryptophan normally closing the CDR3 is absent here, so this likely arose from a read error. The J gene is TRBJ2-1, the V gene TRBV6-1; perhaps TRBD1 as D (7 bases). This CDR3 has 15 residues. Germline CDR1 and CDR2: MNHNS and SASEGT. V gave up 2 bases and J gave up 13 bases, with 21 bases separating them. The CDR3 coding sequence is TGTGCCAGCAGTGAACAGGAGGGGGCCTACAAGGATCAGTTCTGC. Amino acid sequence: CASSEQEGAYKDQFC.

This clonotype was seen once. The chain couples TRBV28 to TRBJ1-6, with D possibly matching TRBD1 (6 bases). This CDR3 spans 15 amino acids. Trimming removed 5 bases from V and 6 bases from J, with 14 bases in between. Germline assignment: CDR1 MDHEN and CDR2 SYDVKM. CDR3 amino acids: CASSVLGASNSPLHF. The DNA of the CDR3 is TGTGCCAGCAGTGTTCTGGGGGCTAGTAATTCACCCCTCCACTTT.